This section outlines one T cell receptor (beta chain) sequence together with its context. The specificity of this receptor is unknown. No quality values exist for individual bases; no much larger clone is one base distant. Sequencing was performed on an Illumina NovaSeq 6000. cDNA libraries for TCRalpha and TCRbeta were prepared by 5'RACE using constant-segment primers, with sample barcodes and unique molecular identifiers added. Trizol reagent was used to extract RNA from every sample. Library amplification was performed in two PCR steps, and a second sample barcode and Illumina TruSeq adapters were introduced in the second step. The libraries were sequenced on an Illumina NovaSeq using 2 x 150 bp paired-end reads. The authors' pipeline ran thus. The reads were demultiplexed and collapsed into UMI-guided consensus sequences using migec v1.2.7. With mixcr v2.1.11, UMI consensuses were aligned to TRA and TRB V and J templates and assembled into clonotypes. A clonotype was counted as expanded or contracted only when both edgeR and NoisET called the clonotype significant, with the noise models trained on biological replicates. For edgeR calls, a false discovery rate-adjusted p below 0.01 and a log2 fold-change threshold of 1 were applied. As an exploratory analysis of dynamics, PCA with hierarchical clustering was applied to max-normalized trajectories of the 1000 most abundant clonotypes. Separately sequenced CD4+ and CD8+ repertoires were used to assign the CD4 or CD8 phenotype of responding clones. TCRdb handled the public reads itself, with Q25 trimming in fastp and clone calling in MiXCR, and kept productive beta chains. Identical CDR3 proteins give one entry, which carries the most common genes and DNA. The V and J calls shown here were made by TCRdb, not taken from the authors' results. The sample records 300,000 to 400,000 distinct CDR3 sequences, roughly 15% of which are singletons. Jointly, the top ten make up approximately 20% of the sample.

Ficoll-Paque density gradient centrifugation was the method used to isolate PBMCs. These data come from a study of T-cell memory formation after mild COVID-19 (dated by TCRdb to the early 2020s). Regarding the study in general: Most TCR sequence clusters were specific to one of the two donors. In a couple of donors, T-cell clones that expanded and contracted after mild COVID-19 were followed by sequencing TCRalpha and TCRbeta repertoires longitudinally. Two young, previously healthy adult volunteers made up the cohort, one male and one female. The research as a whole found: The study covered only a couple of mild cases, and larger cohorts including severe cases with pre-infection samples were considered necessary. Clones that contracted from day 15 to 85 showed balanced CD4/CD8 phenotypes, whereas a second wave of clones that expanded from day 15 to 37 leaned towards CD4+. Contracting CD4+ clones were found mainly in CM and EM memory subsets, while CD8+ clones were enriched in EMRA. Whether the second-wave clones peaking on day 37 were SARS-CoV-2 specific was not confirmed. Some responding clones were detected in pre-infection memory, which suggested that pre-existing cross-reactive memory T cells had joined the SARS-CoV-2 response.

The CDR3 has 14 amino acids, counting the end cysteine and phenylalanine. The read is trimmed to its CDR3 DNA, 42 bases read in frame from base 1. The germline V and J ends show losses of 0 bases and 4 bases respectively, and no gene match explains 2 bases of the junction. From the germline V gene, CDR1 is MNHEY and CDR2 is SVGAGI. In this chain, TRBV6-5 is recombined with TRBJ1-1, with 7 bases matching TRBD1. The clonotype originates from a man younger than 35 who had mild COVID-19 (a few samples of this study predate the infection). The sample titles of this study are shuffled in the database, so cell type and time point are left out; the donor was told from shared clones. Material for sequencing was PBMCs or a T cell subset sorted from them (not recorded which). CDR3 protein: CASSYSTGITEAFF. The nucleotides read TGTGCCAGCAGTTACTCGACAGGGATCACTGAAGCTTTCTTT.